Each of the 28 T cell receptor beta chains below was sequenced from the same sample in a study of graft-versus-host responses after intestinal transplantation. Their antigens are not known. Using immunoSEQ multiplex PCR, the repertoire was profiled, and TCRdb retains in-frame clones only, with some absent. Of 70,000 to 95,000 clones listed, under 90% are singletons. The specimen was unstimulated CD4+ T cells sorted from spleen or lymph node cells, collected before intestinal transplant. The receptors here all came from a human donor who received an intestinal transplant.

This chain connects TRBV19 to TRBJ1-1; 8 bases match TRBD1. Per germline, CDR1 LNHDA and CDR2 SQIVND (reference sequence). The CDR3 sequence is 13 residues long. V trimming: 6 bases; J trimming: 7 bases; junction bases outside the gene matches: 7. The CDR3 here is CASRGQGFGEAFF. CDR3 DNA: TGTGCCAGTAGAGGACAGGGATTTGGTGAAGCTTTCTTT.

V and J are TRBV5-6 and TRBJ2-3; D gene ambiguous. This CDR3 contains 17 residues. V was pared by 1 base and J by 0 bases, with 15 bases between. Per the germline V gene, CDR1 is SGHDT and CDR2 is YYEEEE. The CDR3 DNA follows: TGTGCCAGCAGCTTGACGGCCAGTACTATTAGCACAGATACGCAGTATTTT. Its translation is CASSLTASTISTDTQYF. The variable domain in full, completed from reference TRBV5-6 and TRBJ2-3, reads DAGVTQSPTHLIKTRGQQVTLRCSPKSGHDTVSWYQQALGQGPQFIFQYYEEEERQRGNFPDRFSGHQFPNYSSELNVNALLLGDSALYLCASSLTASTISTDTQYFGPGTRLTVL.

A remark on this clone: Compared with germline, one end of the junction differs, possibly owing to a read error. This CDR3 is also generated by other DNA sequences in the sample. The chain links TRBV6-6 to TRBJ1-1; possible D gene TRBD1, 5 bases. Germline assignment: CDR1 MNHNY and CDR2 SVGAGI (reference sequence). There are 11 residues in the CDR3. The CDR3 sequence: CASSYSTAAFF. Here the CDR3 DNA reads TGTGCTAGCAGTTACTCGACAGCCGCTTTCTTT.

The V and J genes are TRBV11-2 and TRBJ2-7; D possibly corresponds to TRBD2 (5 bases). This CDR3 has 15 residues. The germline CDR1 and CDR2 sequences are SGHAT and FQNNGV. Trimming cost V 1 base and J 5 bases, with 15 bases left between them. Here the CDR3 DNA reads TGTGCCAGCAGCTTAGTCGGGGAGAGGAGCCACGAGCAGTACTTC. Amino acids: CASSLVGERSHEQYF.

The chain recombines TRBV18 with TRBJ2-7; a possible D gene is TRBD1 (6 bases). V was clipped by 6 bases and J by 0 bases, with 15 bases between them. The CDR3 covers 15 residues. Germline V gives CDR1 KGHSH, CDR2 LQKENI. Here the CDR3 reads CASSPDSTGSYEQYF. CDR3 DNA: TGTGCCAGCTCTCCCGACTCGACAGGCTCCTACGAGCAGTACTTC.

This chain uses TRBV5-1 with TRBJ1-4, with 8 bases aligning to TRBD1. After removal of 1 base from V and 6 bases from J, the junction contained 17 bases not matched to a gene. This CDR3 spans 19 amino acids. Per the germline V gene, CDR1 is SGHRS and CDR2 is YFSETQ. The CDR3 loop is CASSLWGSGRGRIDEKLFF. The CDR3 region has the DNA TGCGCCAGCAGCTTGTGGGGTAGCGGCAGGGGGCGGATAGATGAAAAACTGTTTTTT.

This chain uses TRBV12-5 with TRBJ2-1; 10 nucleotides align to TRBD2. Trimming at V came to 2 bases and at J to 0 bases, leaving 7 bases not matched to a gene. Germline CDR1 and CDR2: LGHNT and FRNRAP. The CDR3 runs to 18 residues. The CDR3 DNA is TGTGCTAGTGGTTTGCGGGCTAGCGGGGGCCGCTCCTACAATGAGCAGTTCTTC. Its protein is CASGLRASGGRSYNEQFF.

This clone was counted between two and nine times. The V call is TRBV7-3, the J call TRBJ1-6; 9 bases align to TRBD1. Germline loops: CDR1 SGHTA, CDR2 FQGTGA. The junction had 9 bases not matched to a gene; V was cut back by 2 bases and J by 10 bases. This CDR3 has 16 residues. The CDR3 DNA reads as TGTGCCAGCAGCTTAGCGGGGGGACAGGGAGTCTCACCCCTCCACTTT. Its translation is CASSLAGGQGVSPLHF.

This clone occurred a few times. The V and J genes are TRBV5-1 and TRBJ1-2, with D possibly being TRBD1 (6 bases). V was shortened by 7 bases and J by 3 bases, with 13 bases between the two germline ends. The CDR3 has 13 residues. Looked up from germline, CDR1 is SGHRS and CDR2 is YFSETQ. The CDR3 sequence is CASQGQTDYGYTF. The DNA for the CDR3 is TGCGCCAGCCAGGGGCAGACCGACTATGGCTACACCTTC.

The rearrangement uses TRBV7-9 and TRBJ2-1; 8 bases line up with TRBD1. V lost 5 bases to trimming and J lost 13 bases; unmatched junction nucleotides: 10. In germline, CDR1 is SEHNR, CDR2 FQNEAQ (reference sequence). The CDR3 loop spans 13 amino acids. The CDR3: CASSPNRTGTQFF. The CDR3 DNA sequence: TGTGCCAGCAGCCCCAACCGGACAGGGACCCAGTTCTTC.

The CDR3 sequence: CASSLGQSGGLYEQYF. CDR3 bases: TGTGCCAGCAGCTTGGGCCAAAGCGGGGGTCTTTACGAGCAGTACTTC. The chain is built from TRBV5-4 and TRBJ2-7; 8 bases are a match to TRBD2. The germline gives CDR1 SGHNT, CDR2 YYREEE (reference sequence). This CDR3 region has 16 residues. Trimming removed 0 bases from V and 4 bases from J; junction bases left unmatched: 9.

V usage is TRBV10-3 and J usage is TRBJ1-5; 9 bases agree with TRBD1. Germline V gene lookup returns CDR1 ENHRY and CDR2 SYGVKD. V trimming: 8 bases; J trimming: 5 bases; junction bases outside the gene matches: 7. There are 14 residues in the CDR3. CDR3: CAIQGQGLDQPQHF. As DNA, the CDR3 is TGTGCCATCCAAGGACAGGGGCTCGATCAGCCCCAGCATTTT.

The chain combines TRBV7-8 with TRBJ1-2; D is undetermined. The CDR3 runs to 14 residues. Trimming pared 7 bases from V and 6 bases from J, leaving 18 bases between. The germline CDR1 and CDR2 sequences are SGHVS and FQNEAQ. CDR3 amino acids: CASIPFVRADGYTF. CDR3 sequence (DNA): TGTGCCAGCATCCCGTTCGTGAGAGCCGATGGCTACACCTTC.

The chain employs TRBV5-3 and TRBJ2-3, with TRBD2 as a possible D gene (6 bases). TRBV5-3 is an ORF; its function is uncertain. CDR3 length: 13 residues. V lost 5 bases and J 2 bases, leaving 9 bases between the germline ends. CDR3 sequence: CARRERVTDTQYF. DNA of the CDR3: TGTGCCAGAAGAGAGCGGGTCACAGATACGCAGTATTTT.

The chain uses TRBV5-6 and TRBJ1-2, with TRBD1 as a possible D gene (5 bases). V lost 4 bases and J lost 9, with 13 bases in between. Germline V gives CDR1 SGHDT, CDR2 YYEEEE. This CDR3 has 12 residues. The DNA of the CDR3 is TGTGCCAGCAGCCCAAGACAGTACAGCTACACCTTC. It yields the protein CASSPRQYSYTF.

The chain uses TRBV29-1 and TRBJ1-1; no firm D call. From germline, CDR1 is SQVTM and CDR2 ANQGSEA. This CDR3 comprises 13 residues. V gave up 4 bases and J gave up 5 bases, with 14 bases separating them. CDR3 residues: CSVGVSGYTEAFF. Written as DNA, the CDR3 is TGCAGCGTTGGGGTCTCGGGGTATACTGAAGCTTTCTTT.

This chain connects TRBV27 to TRBJ1-3; tentatively, D is TRBD1 (5 bases). From germline, CDR1 is MNHEY and CDR2 SMNVEV (reference sequence). Trimming shortened V by 2 bases and J by 2 bases, and 13 bases separated the two germline ends. There are 16 residues in the CDR3. As DNA, the CDR3 is TGTGCCAGCAGTTTACGGGGAGGAGGGGCTGGAAACACCATATATTTT. It is translated as CASSLRGGGAGNTIYF.

This clone has just a few counts. The chain joins TRBV29-1 to TRBJ1-1, with D unresolved. V dropped 4 bases and J dropped 2 bases, with 8 bases sitting between them. Germline CDR1 and CDR2: SQVTM and ANQGSEA. The CDR3 has 12 amino acids. The CDR3 DNA reads as TGCAGCGTTGCCGGGTCAAACACTGAAGCTTTCTTT. Translation: CSVAGSNTEAFF.

J is TRBJ1-2 and V is TRBV2; tentative D call: TRBD1 (6 bases). The CDR3 is made up of 14 amino acids. V lost 5 bases and J 4 bases, leaving 14 bases between the germline ends. Germline values: CDR1 SNHLY, CDR2 FYNNEI. CDR3 protein: CASSPQGFSYGYTF. The CDR3 nucleotides are TGTGCCAGCAGTCCCCAGGGGTTTTCCTATGGCTACACCTTC.

This chain joins TRBV5-1 and TRBJ2-3, with TRBD2 identical over 9 bases. Looked up from germline, CDR1 is SGHRS and CDR2 is YFSETQ. There are 15 residues in the CDR3. The V segment lost 0 bases and the J segment 1 base; nucleotides outside the gene matches: 0. CDR3 DNA sequence: TGCGCCAGCAGCTTGGTAGCGGGGGGCACAGATACGCAGTATTTT. Protein product: CASSLVAGGTDTQYF. Supplemented by reference TRBV5-1 and TRBJ2-3, the full variable domain reads KAGVTQTPRYLIKTRGQQVTLSCSPISGHRSVSWYQQTPGQGLQFLFEYFSETQRNKGNFPGRFSGRQFSNSRSEMNVSTLELGDSALYLCASSLVAGGTDTQYFGPGTRLTVL.

V gene TRBV9 combines with J gene TRBJ2-2, with TRBD1 as a possible D gene (5 bases). This CDR3 is 16 amino acids long. Trimming removed 0 bases from V and 6 bases from J, with 15 bases in between. Germline V gene lookup returns CDR1 SGDLS and CDR2 YYNGEE. The CDR3 is CASSVEGYSPPGELFF. The CDR3 bases are TGTGCCAGCAGCGTAGAGGGGTATAGTCCACCCGGGGAGCTGTTTTTT.

V usage is TRBV5-8 and J usage is TRBJ2-2; possible D gene TRBD1, 6 bases. The V and J ends lost 4 bases and 4 bases respectively, with 11 bases between them. The CDR3 sequence is 14 residues long. Per the germline V gene, CDR1 is SGHTS and CDR2 is YDEGEE. The DNA of the CDR3 is TGTGCCAGCAGCCCCACAGGGCCCACCGGGGAGCTGTTTTTT. It translates to CASSPTGPTGELFF.

The chain links TRBV18 to TRBJ2-2, with TRBD1 matching 10 bases. The CDR3 contains 15 residues. Germline lookup yields CDR1 KGHSH and CDR2 LQKENI. J gave up 4 bases and V 1 base, and 0 bases lay outside the gene matches. CDR3 bases: TGTGCCAGCTCACCACGGACAGGGGGCACCGGGGAGCTGTTTTTT. It translates to CASSPRTGGTGELFF.

The rearrangement links TRBV5-1 to TRBJ2-7; D possibly corresponds to TRBD1 (5 bases). Per the germline V gene, CDR1 is SGHRS and CDR2 is YFSETQ. The V end lost 4 bases, the J end lost 7 bases, and 12 bases lay between the germline ends. This CDR3 has 12 amino acids. The CDR3 DNA sequence: TGCGCCAGCAGCCCCCAGGGTCGGGAGCAGTACTTC. As protein: CASSPQGREQYF.

The V and J genes are TRBV5-1 and TRBJ1-1, with D unresolved. V was clipped by 2 bases and J by 4 bases, with 9 bases between them. Germline V gene lookup returns CDR1 SGHRS and CDR2 YFSETQ. This CDR3 has 13 residues. As DNA, the CDR3 is TGCGCCAGCAGCTTCTCCTCGTCCACTGAAGCTTTCTTT. Its translation is CASSFSSSTEAFF.

CDR3 loop: CASSRMDRVTEAFF. The CDR3 coding sequence is TGTGCCAGCAGCCGGATGGACAGGGTAACTGAAGCTTTCTTT. This chain joins TRBV6-5 and TRBJ1-1; TRBD1 aligns across 8 bases. Looked up from germline, CDR1 is MNHEY and CDR2 is SVGAGI. V was clipped by 6 bases and J by 5 bases; unmatched bases: 8. The CDR3 totals 14 residues.

V is TRBV5-6 and J is TRBJ2-1; D call uncertain. V lost 0 bases, J lost 10 bases, and 11 bases lay in between. Germline V CDR1 and CDR2: SGHDT, YYEEEE. The CDR3 has 13 amino acids. The CDR3 DNA sequence: TGTGCCAGCAGCTTGGGGCAGCGTTCGGAGCAGTTCTTC. Translation: CASSLGQRSEQFF.

The genes are TRBV15 and TRBJ1-1, with 8 bases identical to TRBD1. Germline V gene sequence: CDR1 LNHNV, CDR2 YYDKDF (reference sequence). Trimming at V came to 1 base and at J to 10 bases, leaving 8 bases not matched to a gene. There are 14 residues in the CDR3. Written as DNA, the CDR3 is TGTGCCACCAGCAGAGTGGAGACAGGGGCGCGAGCTTTCTTT. Translating it yields CATSRVETGARAFF.